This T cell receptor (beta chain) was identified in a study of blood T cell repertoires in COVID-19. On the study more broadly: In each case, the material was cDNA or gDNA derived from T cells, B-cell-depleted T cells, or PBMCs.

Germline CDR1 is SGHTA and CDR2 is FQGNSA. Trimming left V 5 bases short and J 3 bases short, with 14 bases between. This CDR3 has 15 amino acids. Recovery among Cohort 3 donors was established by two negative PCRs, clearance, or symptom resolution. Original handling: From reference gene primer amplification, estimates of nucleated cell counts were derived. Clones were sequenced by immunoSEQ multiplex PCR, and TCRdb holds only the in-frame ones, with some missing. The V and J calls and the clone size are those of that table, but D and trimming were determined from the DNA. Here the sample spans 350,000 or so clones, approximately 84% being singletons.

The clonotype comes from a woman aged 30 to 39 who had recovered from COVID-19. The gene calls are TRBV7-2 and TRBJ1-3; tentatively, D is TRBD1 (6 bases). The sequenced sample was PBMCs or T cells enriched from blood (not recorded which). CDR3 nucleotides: TGTGCCAGCAGCCCGAACAGGGCTCGTGGAAACACCATATATTTT. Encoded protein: CASSPNRARGNTIYF.